Below, one T cell receptor beta chain is given with its context. The antigen is not known. This sample stems from a study of blood T cells in healthy people across ages. Study details: About one barcoded beta molecule per two T cells came from capture by template switching. Broader study findings: Because sorting was not performed, PBMCs prevented conclusive naive versus antigen-experienced comparison. TCR beta diversity per million T cells fell roughly linearly with age.

The germline V gene encodes CDR1 SQVTM and CDR2 ANQGSEA. The germline V and J ends were trimmed by 3 bases and 7 bases, with 21 bases remaining between them. This CDR3 has 15 residues. The second PCR ran about 7 to 12 cycles with a sample-barcoded 5' primer and J-beta primers. TCRdb processed the 5' RACE reads anew with MiXCR; each CDR3 protein has one entry. Here the sample spans about 800,000 distinct CDR3 sequences, roughly 46% being singletons. The sequencing sample was made of blood. The origin of this receptor is a man older than 75 in good health. The chain joins TRBV29-1 to TRBJ1-1, with D tentatively TRBD1 (5 bases). The CDR3: CSVDVGRRGTGEAFF. In nucleotides, the CDR3 is TGCAGCGTTGACGTTGGCCGAAGGGGCACTGGTGAAGCTTTCTTT.